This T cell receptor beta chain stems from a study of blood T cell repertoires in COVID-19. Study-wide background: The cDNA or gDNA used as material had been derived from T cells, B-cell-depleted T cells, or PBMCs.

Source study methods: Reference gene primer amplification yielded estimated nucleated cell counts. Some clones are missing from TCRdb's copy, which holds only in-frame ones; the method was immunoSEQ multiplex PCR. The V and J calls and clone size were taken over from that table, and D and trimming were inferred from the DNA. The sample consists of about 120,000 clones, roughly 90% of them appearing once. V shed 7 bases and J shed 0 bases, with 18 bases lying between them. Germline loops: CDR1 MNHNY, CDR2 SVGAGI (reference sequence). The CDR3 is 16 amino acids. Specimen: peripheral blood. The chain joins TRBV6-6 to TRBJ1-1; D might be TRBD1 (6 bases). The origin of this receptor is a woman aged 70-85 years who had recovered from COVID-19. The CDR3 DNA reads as TGTGCCAGCACCCCCTCCTCCGGGACACTGAACACTGAAGCTTTCTTT. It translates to CASTPSSGTLNTEAFF.